This passage covers 10 T cell receptor beta chains from one sample sequenced in a study of T cells in Graves' hyperthyroidism and ophthalmopathy. Amplified regions were TCR beta CDR3 sequences from RNA transcripts. HTBI primers were used for first-round RT-PCR of the TCR CDR3. One entry per CDR3 protein results from TCRdb running MiXCR on the multiplex PCR reads. The sample consists of around 580,000 distinct CDR3 sequences, over 15% of them appearing once. Sequenced: blood. The receptors shown here come from a woman younger than 30 with Graves' hyperthyroidism.

The chain couples TRBV11-2 to TRBJ2-5; D is uncertain. From germline, CDR1 is SGHAT and CDR2 FQNNGV. Between the trimmed V and J ends, which lost 5 bases and 2 bases, there was a span of 12 bases. CDR3 length equals 14 residues. The CDR3 nucleotides are TGTGCCAGCAGCGGATATAGTGATCAAGAGACCCAGTACTTC. This gives the protein CASSGYSDQETQYF.

The table lists this clonotype with a few counts. The V and J genes are TRBV10-3 and TRBJ2-1; the D gene is possibly TRBD2 (5 bases). The germline V gene has CDR1 ENHRY and CDR2 SYGVKD. The germline V and J ends were trimmed by 7 bases and 6 bases, with 10 bases remaining between them. There are 12 residues in the CDR3. DNA of the CDR3: TGTGCCATCACCGGTCGGGGCAATGAGCAGTTCTTC. Translation gives CAITGRGNEQFF.

This clonotype was detected a few times. V is TRBV7-2 and J is TRBJ1-2; the D is unclear. The CDR3 contains 13 residues. V dropped 10 bases and J dropped 5 bases, with 17 bases sitting between them. Germline CDR1 reads SGHTA; CDR2 reads FQGNSA. The CDR3 coding sequence is TGTGCCACCGCCCTGATGGCGATGTATGGCTACACCTTC. It is translated as CATALMAMYGYTF.

For this clonotype: Compared with germline, one end of the junction differs, possibly owing to a read error. This sequence joins TRBV6-4 and TRBJ2-1; TRBD2 matches at 7 bases. CDR1 is MRHNA, CDR2 SNTAGT, per germline. The CDR3 loop spans 15 amino acids. The CDR3 protein is CASSDSSGSYSEQFF. The CDR3 DNA sequence: TGTGCCAGCAGTGACTCTAGCGGGTCCTACAGTGAGCAGTTCTTC.

This clonotype was counted only a few times. The chain recombines TRBV2 with TRBJ2-6; the D is unclear. Trimming left V 7 bases short and J 0 bases short, with 13 bases between. Germline V gene data show CDR1 as SNHLY and CDR2 as FYNNEI. The CDR3 spans 16 residues. CDR3 nucleotide sequence: TGTGCCAGCAATAAGGGCCTTCTCTCTGGGGCCAACGTCCTGACTTTC. Translating it yields CASNKGLLSGANVLTF.

This clonotype was counted between two and nine times. The chain has TRBV7-9 and TRBJ1-5; D is unclear. The CDR3 length is 17 residues. Germline values: CDR1 SEHNR, CDR2 FQNEAQ (reference sequence). Trimming shortened V by 1 base and J by 1 base, and 14 bases separated the two germline ends. CDR3 nucleotide sequence: TGTGCCAGCAGCTTAGGGTACGGGGAGGAAAGCAATCAGCCCCAGCATTTT. Translation gives CASSLGYGEESNQPQHF.

This clonotype was picked up many times. The V call is TRBV3-1, the J call TRBJ2-5; no clear D. The CDR3 totals 15 residues. Germline V gives CDR1 LGHDT, CDR2 YNNKEL (reference sequence). The V and J ends lost 3 bases and 4 bases respectively, with 15 bases between them. The CDR3 bases are TGTGCCAGCAGCCATATTTCGCCGCTAGGAGAGACCCAGTACTTC. Its protein product is CASSHISPLGETQYF.

This clonotype was seen repeatedly, ten times or more. CDR3 coding DNA: TGCAGCGTTGAACAGGGGATGAACACTGAAGCTTTCTTT. Translating it yields CSVEQGMNTEAFF. The V gene is TRBV29-1, the J gene TRBJ1-1, with D perhaps matching TRBD1 (6 bases). CDR3 length: 13 residues. CDR1 is SQVTM and CDR2 is ANQGSEA in the germline V gene. V shed 2 bases and J shed 0 bases, with 7 bases lying between them.

This clonotype has only a few counts. The rearrangement uses TRBV20-1 and TRBJ1-5; 7 bases match TRBD1. From germline, CDR1 is DFQATT and CDR2 SNEGSKA (reference sequence). The CDR3 spans 13 residues. V lost 5 bases and J lost 5; bases outside the gene matches: 6. The CDR3 loop is CSASQGLHQPQHF. The CDR3 coding sequence is TGCAGTGCTTCACAGGGGCTCCATCAGCCCCAGCATTTT.

This clonotype was observed a few times. The V and J genes are TRBV20-1 and TRBJ2-7, with TRBD2 matching over 11 bases. The CDR3 covers 16 residues. V lost 4 bases and J lost 1; bases outside the gene matches: 9. From germline, CDR1 is DFQATT and CDR2 SNEGSKA (reference sequence). This CDR3 is CSAKTSGMGLSYEQYF. The CDR3, as DNA: TGCAGTGCTAAGACTAGCGGGATGGGTCTATCCTACGAGCAGTACTTC.